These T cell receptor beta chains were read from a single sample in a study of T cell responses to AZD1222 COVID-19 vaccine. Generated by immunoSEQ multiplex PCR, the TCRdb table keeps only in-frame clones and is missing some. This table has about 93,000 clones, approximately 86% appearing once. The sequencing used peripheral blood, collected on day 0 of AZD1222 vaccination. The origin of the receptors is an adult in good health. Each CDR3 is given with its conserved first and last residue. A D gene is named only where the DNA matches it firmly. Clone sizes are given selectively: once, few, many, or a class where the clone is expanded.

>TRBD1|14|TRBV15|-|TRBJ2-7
CATSRGGQGYEQYF
TGTGCCACCAGCAGAGGAGGACAGGGCTACGAGCAGTACTTC
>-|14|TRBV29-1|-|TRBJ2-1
CSVDPTLVKGEQFF
TGCAGCGTTGACCCCACACTAGTTAAGGGTGAGCAGTTCTTC
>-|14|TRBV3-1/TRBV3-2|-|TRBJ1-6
CASSRDEGRSPLHF
TGTGCCAGCAGCCGAGACGAAGGGCGTTCACCCCTCCACTTT
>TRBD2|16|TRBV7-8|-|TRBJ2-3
CASSLDGRGSTDTQYF
TGTGCCAGCAGCTTAGACGGGCGGGGGAGCACAGATACGCAGTATTTT
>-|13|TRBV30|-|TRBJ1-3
CAWSSGSGNTIYF
TGTGCCTGGAGTTCAGGGTCTGGAAACACCATATATTTT
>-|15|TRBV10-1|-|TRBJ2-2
CASSEAVGRGGELFF
TGCGCCAGCAGTGAGGCGGTGGGGCGCGGCGGGGAGCTGTTTTTT
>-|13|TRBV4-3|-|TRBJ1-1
CASSQDGARGAFF
TGCGCCAGCAGCCAAGATGGAGCCCGAGGAGCTTTCTTT
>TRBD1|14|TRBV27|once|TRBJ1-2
CASSPRDRNYGYTF
TGTGCCAGCAGCCCCCGGGACAGGAACTATGGCTACACCTTC
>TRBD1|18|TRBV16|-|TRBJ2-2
CASSQLFGQGENTGELFF
TGTGCCAGCAGCCAATTGTTTGGACAGGGGGAGAACACCGGGGAGCTGTTTTTT
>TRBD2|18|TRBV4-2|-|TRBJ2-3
CASSQEVLQTSRFDTQYF
TGTGCCAGCAGCCAAGAAGTTTTGCAGACTAGCAGATTCGATACGCAGTATTTT
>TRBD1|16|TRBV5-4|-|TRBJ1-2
CASSLEGGRGNYGYTF
TGTGCCAGCAGCTTGGAAGGCGGCAGGGGGAACTATGGCTACACCTTC
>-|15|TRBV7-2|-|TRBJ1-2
CASSLEEDSWYGYTF
TGTGCCAGCAGCTTAGAGGAAGACTCGTGGTATGGCTACACCTTC
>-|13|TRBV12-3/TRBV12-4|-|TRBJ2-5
CASSLHGQETQYF
TGTGCCAGCAGTTTACACGGCCAAGAGACCCAGTACTTC
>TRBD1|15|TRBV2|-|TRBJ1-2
CASSKTGKVGDGYTF
TGTGCCAGCAGTAAGACAGGGAAAGTTGGGGATGGCTACACCTTC
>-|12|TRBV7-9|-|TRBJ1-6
CASSRPSSPLHF
TGTGCCAGCAGCCGACCCAGTTCACCCCTCCACTTT
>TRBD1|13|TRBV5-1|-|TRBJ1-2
CASSQTGGSGYTF
TGCGCCAGCAGTCAGACAGGGGGCTCTGGCTACACCTTC
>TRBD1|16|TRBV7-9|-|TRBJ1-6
CASSSHGTGESSPLHF
TGTGCCAGCAGCTCCCATGGGACAGGGGAGAGCTCACCCCTCCACTTT
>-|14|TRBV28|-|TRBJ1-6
CASSLEGFRSPLHF
TGTGCCAGCAGTTTAGAGGGGTTTAGGTCACCCCTCCACTTT
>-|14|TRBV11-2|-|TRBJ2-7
CASSPPVDSYEQYF
TGTGCCAGCAGCCCCCCGGTCGACTCCTACGAGCAGTACTTC
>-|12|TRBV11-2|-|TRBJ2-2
CASSLNTGELFF
TGTGCCAGCAGCTTAAACACCGGGGAGCTGTTTTTT
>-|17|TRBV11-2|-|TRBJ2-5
CASRSGALATKVETQYF
TGTGCCAGCAGATCTGGGGCCCTAGCGACCAAAGTGGAGACCCAGTACTTC
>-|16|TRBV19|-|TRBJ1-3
CASSIDVGRSGNTIYF
TGTGCCAGTAGTATAGATGTGGGACGCTCTGGAAACACCATATATTTT
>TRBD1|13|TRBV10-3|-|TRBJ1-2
CAISPGTDYGYTF
TGTGCCATCAGCCCAGGGACAGACTATGGCTACACCTTC
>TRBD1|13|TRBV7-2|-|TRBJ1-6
CASSTRQGEALHF
TGTGCCAGCAGCACCAGACAGGGTGAGGCCCTCCACTTT
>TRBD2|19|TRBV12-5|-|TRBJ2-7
CASGQTDIGLAGVPYEQYF
TGTGCTAGTGGTCAAACCGATATTGGGCTAGCGGGGGTGCCCTACGAGCAGTACTTC
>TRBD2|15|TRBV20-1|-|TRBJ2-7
CSASGAGLGDYEQYF
TGCAGTGCTAGTGGGGCGGGACTAGGGGACTACGAGCAGTACTTC
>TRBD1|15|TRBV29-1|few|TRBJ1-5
CSVEERGQHNQPQHF
TGCAGCGTTGAAGAGAGGGGACAGCACAATCAGCCCCAGCATTTT
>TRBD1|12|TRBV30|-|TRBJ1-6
CALNRGNSPLHF
TGTGCCCTCAACAGGGGGAATTCACCCCTCCACTTT
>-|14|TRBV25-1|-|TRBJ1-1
CASSPPRDGAEAFF
TGTGCCAGCAGTCCCCCTCGAGACGGGGCTGAAGCTTTCTTT
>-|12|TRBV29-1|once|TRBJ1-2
CSVESLNYGYTF
TGCAGCGTTGAAAGCCTTAACTATGGCTACACCTTC
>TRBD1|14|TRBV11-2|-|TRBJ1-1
CASSLGTGDTEAFF
TGTGCCAGCAGCTTAGGGACAGGGGATACTGAAGCTTTCTTT
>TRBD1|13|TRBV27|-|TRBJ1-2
CASSRDRWYGYTF
TGTGCCAGCAGCCGGGACAGGTGGTATGGCTACACCTTC
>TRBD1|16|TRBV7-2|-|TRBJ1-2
CASSLAGTGEGYGYTF
TGTGCCAGCAGCTTAGCTGGGACAGGGGAGGGTTATGGCTACACCTTC
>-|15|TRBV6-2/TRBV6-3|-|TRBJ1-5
CASSYSTAMYQPQHF
TGTGCCAGCAGTTATTCTACAGCAATGTATCAGCCCCAGCATTTT
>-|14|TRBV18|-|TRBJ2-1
CASSPSAIINEQFF
TGTGCCAGCTCACCCTCCGCGATAATAAATGAGCAGTTCTTC
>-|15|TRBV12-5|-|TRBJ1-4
CASGPGGSANEKLFF
TGTGCTAGTGGTCCCGGGGGATCAGCTAATGAAAAACTGTTTTTT
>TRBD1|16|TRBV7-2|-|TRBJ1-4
CASSLVDRGSEEKLFF
TGTGCCAGCAGCTTAGTGGACAGGGGATCGGAGGAAAAACTGTTTTTT
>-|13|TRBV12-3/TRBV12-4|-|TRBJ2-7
CASSLGSSYEQYF
TGTGCCAGCAGTTTGGGGAGCTCCTACGAGCAGTACTTC
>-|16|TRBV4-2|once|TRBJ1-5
CASSQGEGGVDQPQHF
TGTGCCAGCAGCCAAGGAGAAGGAGGGGTGGATCAGCCCCAGCATTTT
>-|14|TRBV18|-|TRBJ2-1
CASSPQAEYNEQFF
TGTGCCAGCTCACCACAGGCAGAGTACAATGAGCAGTTCTTC
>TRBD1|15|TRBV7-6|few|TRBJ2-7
CASSMGQGGTYEQYF
TGTGCCAGCAGCATGGGACAGGGGGGAACCTACGAGCAGTACTTC
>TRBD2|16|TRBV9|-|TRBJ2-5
CASSVGAGTNQETQYF
TGTGCCAGCAGCGTTGGAGCCGGGACTAACCAAGAGACCCAGTACTTC
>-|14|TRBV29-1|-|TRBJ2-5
CSVGLMAGAETQYF
TGCAGCGTTGGATTAATGGCGGGGGCGGAGACCCAGTACTTC
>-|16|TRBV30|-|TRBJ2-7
CAWSEPRTVFTYEQYF
TGTGCCTGGAGTGAACCCCGGACAGTCTTCACCTACGAGCAGTACTTC
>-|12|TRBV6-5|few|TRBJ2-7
CASSWQGNEQYF
TGTGCCAGCAGTTGGCAGGGTAACGAGCAGTACTTC
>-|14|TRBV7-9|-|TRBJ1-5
CASSLAEEGQPQHF
TGTGCCAGCAGCTTAGCCGAGGAAGGTCAGCCCCAGCATTTT
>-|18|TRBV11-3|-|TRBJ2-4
CASSLEVGPPSAKNIQYF
TGTGCCAGCAGCTTAGAGGTGGGACCGCCATCAGCCAAAAACATTCAGTACTTC
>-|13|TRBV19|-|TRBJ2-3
CASSIIATDTQYF
TGTGCCAGTAGTATTATAGCCACAGATACGCAGTATTTT
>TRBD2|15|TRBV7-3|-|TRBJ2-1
CASSSLGGAQNEQFF
TGTGCCAGCAGCTCACTCGGGGGGGCTCAGAATGAGCAGTTCTTC
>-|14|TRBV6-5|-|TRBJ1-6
CASKDSSYNSPLHF
TGTGCCAGCAAGGACAGCTCCTATAATTCACCCCTCCACTTT